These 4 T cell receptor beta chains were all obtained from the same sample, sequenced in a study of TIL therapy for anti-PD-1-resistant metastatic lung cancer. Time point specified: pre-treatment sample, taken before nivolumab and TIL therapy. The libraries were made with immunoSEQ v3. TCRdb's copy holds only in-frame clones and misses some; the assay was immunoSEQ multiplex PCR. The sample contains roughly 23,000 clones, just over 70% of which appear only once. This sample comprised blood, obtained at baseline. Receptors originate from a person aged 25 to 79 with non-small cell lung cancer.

CDR3 protein: CASSQEPRSGEQFF. In nucleotides, the CDR3 is TGCGCCAGCAGCCAAGAGCCAAGGTCAGGTGAGCAGTTCTTC. This chain joins TRBV4-3 and TRBJ2-1; the D is unclear. The CDR3 is 14 amino acids. V was cut by 0 bases and J by 9 bases, with 12 bases left in between. In germline, CDR1 is LGHNA, CDR2 YSLEER.

CDR3 sequence reads: CASSLRQANSGNTIYF. DNA for the CDR3: TGCGCCAGCAGCTTGCGGCAGGCAAACTCTGGAAACACCATATATTTT. This chain uses TRBV5-1 with TRBJ1-3; D remains ambiguous. The CDR3 is 16 amino acids. Germline V CDR1 and CDR2: SGHRS, YFSETQ. V shed 1 base and J shed 0 bases, with 11 bases lying between them.

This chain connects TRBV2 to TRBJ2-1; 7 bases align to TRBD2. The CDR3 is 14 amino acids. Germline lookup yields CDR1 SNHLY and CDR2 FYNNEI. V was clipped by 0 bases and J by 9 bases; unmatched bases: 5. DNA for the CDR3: TGTGCCAGCAGTGAAGCCAGCTCGGGGGGTGAGCAGTTCTTC. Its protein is CASSEASSGGEQFF. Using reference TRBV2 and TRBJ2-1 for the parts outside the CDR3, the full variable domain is EPEVTQTPSHQVTQMGQEVILRCVPISNHLYFYWYRQILGQKVEFLVSFYNNEISEKSEIFDDQFSVERPDGSNFTLKIRSTKLEDSAMYFCASSEASSGGEQFFGPGTRLTVL.

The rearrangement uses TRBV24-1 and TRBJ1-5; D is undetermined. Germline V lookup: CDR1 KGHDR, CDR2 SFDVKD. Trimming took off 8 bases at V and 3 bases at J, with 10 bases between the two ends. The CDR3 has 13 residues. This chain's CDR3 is CATTAGTNQPQHF. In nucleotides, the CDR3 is TGTGCCACCACCGCCGGTACCAATCAGCCCCAGCATTTT.